These 10 T cell receptor beta chains were sequenced from one sample in a study of tissue T cells after allogeneic stem cell transplantation. Time point here: mouse harvest day 7 after allogeneic transplant. Mouse grafts combined 10^7 T-cell-depleted bone marrow cells with 10^6 splenic CD5+ T cells. Here immunoSEQ multiplex PCR was the method, and the copy in TCRdb shows in-frame clones only, minus some. The table shows around 9,000 clones, with roughly 45% occurring only once. Source material: skin. The receptors here all came from a female BALB/c mouse given C57BL/6 T cells with graft-versus-host disease after an allogeneic hematopoietic cell transplant.

About this clone: The gene symbols are mouse symbols. The read falls 1 residue short of the CDR3 end, and the missing part is taken from the germline J gene. The chain recombines TRBV3 with TRBJ2-7; perhaps TRBD1 as D (6 bases). Per germline, CDR1 SNHLY and CDR2 FYNGKV (reference sequence). The CDR3 runs to 13 residues. With 7 bases removed from V and 2 bases from J, the gap between germline ends came to 12 bases. CDR3: CASNSGQAYEQYF. Incomplete CDR3 DNA: TGTGCCAGCAACTCGGGACAAGCCTATGAACAGTAC.

Comments on this clone: The genes are named according to mouse. The DNA ends 1 residue before the CDR3 does, and the rest of the CDR3 is filled in from the germline J gene. The chain combines TRBV4 with TRBJ2-7; TRBD2 aligns across 12 bases. V gave up 6 bases and J gave up 7 bases; unmatched junction bases: 7. This CDR3 region has 14 residues. Germline CDR1 is LGHDT and CDR2 is YNNKQL (reference sequence). CDR3 bases read: TGTGCCAGCAGTCGGGACTGGGGGGCGGAGGAACAGTAC. Translation: CASSRDWGAEEQY. The complete CDR3 sequence is CASSRDWGAEEQYF.

With respect to this clone: Mouse gene names apply. The observed sequence ends 1 residue before the CDR3 terminus, with the missing tail filled in from the germline J gene. The chain joins TRBV26 to TRBJ2-4; 7 nucleotides agree with TRBD2. With V trimmed by 2 bases and J by 1 base, 3 bases remained unmatched. The CDR3 runs 15 residues. Germline V gene data show CDR1 as KGHPV and CDR2 as FQNQEV (reference sequence). The sequenced part of the CDR3 DNA is TGTGCCAGCAGTCTGGGGGGGGGAGGTCAAAACACCTTGTAC. Translation: CASSLGGGGQNTLY. The entire CDR3 reads CASSLGGGGQNTLYF.

Only a few counts were recorded for this clone. Mouse germline and gene names are used. The read ends 1 residue before the CDR3 terminus; that terminus is restored from the germline J gene. The rearrangement uses TRBV26 and TRBJ1-3; D might be TRBD1 (5 bases). Trimming left V 4 bases short and J 0 bases short, with 7 bases between. The CDR3 is 14 residues long. Germline lookup yields CDR1 KGHPV and CDR2 FQNQEV (reference sequence). The CDR3 spells CASSPTVSGNTLYF. CDR3 DNA, as far as it was read: TGTGCCAGCAGTCCGACAGTTTCTGGAAATACGCTCTAT.

This clone was found a few times. The genes and germline here are from mouse. The read ends 1 residue before the CDR3 terminus; that terminus is restored from the germline J gene. The chain employs TRBV17 and TRBJ1-5; D possibly corresponds to TRBD1 (5 bases). This CDR3 spans 12 amino acids. Germline loops: CDR1 MNHDT, CDR2 YYDKIL. V was clipped by 6 bases and J by 4 bases, with 7 bases between them. The sequenced CDR3 bases are TGTGCTAGCAGGAGACAGAACCAGGCTCCGCTT. Protein: CASRRQNQAPL. The full CDR3 protein reads CASRRQNQAPLF.

Comment on this clone: Genes here carry mouse names. The CDR3 end is not reached by the read, which stops 1 residue before it; the germline J gene fills it in. V gene TRBV12-1 combines with J gene TRBJ2-5; 12 bases line up with TRBD1. J lost 2 bases, V lost 0 bases, and 5 bases had no gene match. This CDR3 region has 17 residues. Germline V gene lookup returns CDR1 SGHSN and CDR2 HYEKVE. The CDR3 DNA, read in part, is TGTGCCAGCTCTCTCCGGGACAGGGGGCGCCGCCAAGACACCCAGTAC. Translating gives CASSLRDRGRRQDTQY. From start to end, the CDR3 is CASSLRDRGRRQDTQYF.

For this clone: The genes and germline here are from mouse. Read sequence stops 1 residue before the CDR3 end, and the germline J gene provides the missing end. The rearrangement joins TRBV26 to TRBJ2-5; D is possibly TRBD1 (7 bases). This CDR3 has 14 residues. V gave up 4 bases and J gave up 5 bases, with 13 bases separating them. Germline CDR1 and CDR2: KGHPV and FQNQEV (reference sequence). CDR3 region: CASSQGASRDTQYF. Incomplete CDR3 DNA: TGTGCCAGCAGTCAGGGGGCGAGTCGAGACACCCAGTAC.

Comment on this clone: The genes and germline here are from mouse. The CDR3 end lies 1 residue beyond the end of the read and is filled in from the germline J gene. V is TRBV5 and J is TRBJ2-3, with TRBD2 identical over 7 bases. CDR3 length: 13 amino acids. V lost 0 bases, J lost 6 bases, and 0 bases stayed unmatched. Germline lookup yields CDR1 LGHNA and CDR2 YNLKQL (reference sequence). The CDR3 region is CASSQDWGETLYF. CDR3 bases read: TGTGCCAGCAGCCAAGACTGGGGGGAAACGCTGTAT.

Note on this clone: Here the gene names and germline are mouse. This chain's CDR3 is CSSSQSTGGNTEVFF. The CDR3 DNA, read in part, is TGCTCCAGCAGTCAATCGACAGGGGGCAACACAGAAGTCTTC. This rearrangement joins TRBV23 to TRBJ1-1; no check of the table's D call, TRBD1, against the DNA was made. Coverage ceases 1 residue before the CDR3 finishes, and the germline J gene fills in the end. The CDR3 contains 15 residues. Germline-derived CDR1 and CDR2 are KGHTA and FQNQQP.

With regard to this clone: Gene names follow the mouse nomenclature. The CDR3 is cut off 1 residue early in the read; its end comes from the germline J gene. The chain couples TRBV12-1 to TRBJ2-2; D not certain. The CDR3 sequence is 14 residues long. Germline CDR1 and CDR2: SGHSN and HYEKVE. The V end lost 0 bases, the J end lost 1 base, and 5 bases lay between the germline ends. The covered CDR3 bases are TGTGCCAGCTCTCTCCTGTTAAACACCGGGCAGCTCTAC. It encodes CASSLLLNTGQLY. The CDR3 in its entirety is CASSLLLNTGQLYF.